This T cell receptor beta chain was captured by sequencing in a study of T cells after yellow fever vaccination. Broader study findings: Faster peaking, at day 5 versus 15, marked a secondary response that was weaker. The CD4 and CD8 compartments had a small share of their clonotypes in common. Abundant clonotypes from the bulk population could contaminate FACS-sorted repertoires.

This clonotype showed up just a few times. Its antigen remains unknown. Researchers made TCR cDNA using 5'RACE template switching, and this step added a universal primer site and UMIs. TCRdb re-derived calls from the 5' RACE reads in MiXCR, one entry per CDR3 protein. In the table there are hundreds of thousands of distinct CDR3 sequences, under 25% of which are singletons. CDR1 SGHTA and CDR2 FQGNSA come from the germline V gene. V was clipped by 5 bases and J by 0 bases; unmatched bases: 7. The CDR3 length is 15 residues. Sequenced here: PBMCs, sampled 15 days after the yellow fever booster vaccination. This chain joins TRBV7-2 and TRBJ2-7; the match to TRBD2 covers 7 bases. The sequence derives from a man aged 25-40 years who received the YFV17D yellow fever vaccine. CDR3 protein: CASSPSSGDSYEQYF. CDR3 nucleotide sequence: TGTGCCAGCAGCCCTTCTAGCGGAGACTCCTACGAGCAGTACTTC. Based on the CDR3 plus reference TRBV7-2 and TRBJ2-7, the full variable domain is GAGVSQSPSNKVTEKGKDVELRCDPISGHTALYWYRQSLGQGLEFLIYFQGNSAPDKSGLPSDRFSAERTGGSVSTLTIQRTQQEDSAVYLCASSPSSGDSYEQYFGPGTRLTVT.